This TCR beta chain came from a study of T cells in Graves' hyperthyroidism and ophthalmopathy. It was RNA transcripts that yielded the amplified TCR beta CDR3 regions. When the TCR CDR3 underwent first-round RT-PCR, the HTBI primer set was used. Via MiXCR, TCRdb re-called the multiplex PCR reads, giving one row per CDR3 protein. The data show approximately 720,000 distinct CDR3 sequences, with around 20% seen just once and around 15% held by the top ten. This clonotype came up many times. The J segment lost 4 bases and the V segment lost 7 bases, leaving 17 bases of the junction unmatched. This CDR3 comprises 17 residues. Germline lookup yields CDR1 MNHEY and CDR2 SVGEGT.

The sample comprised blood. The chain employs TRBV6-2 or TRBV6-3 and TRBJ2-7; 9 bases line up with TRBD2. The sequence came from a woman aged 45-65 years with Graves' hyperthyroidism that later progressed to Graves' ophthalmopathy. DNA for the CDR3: TGTGCCAGCACCGGCGGTGAGCGGGGGGAGATCCCGTACGAGCAGTACTTC. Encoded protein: CASTGGERGEIPYEQYF.